The 22 T cell receptor beta chains below were found in one sample sequenced in a study of control samples from healthy donors and cancer patients. Only in-frame clones appear in the TCRdb table, and some are missing; sequencing was by immunoSEQ multiplex PCR. The sample gives around 79,000 clones, more than 85% of which show up once; roughly 1.2% is in the top ten. The sample taken for sequencing was PBMCs. The source of these receptors is a woman aged 40 to 50 with lung cancer.

This chain links TRBV7-2 with TRBJ2-3; 10 nucleotides agree with TRBD2. CDR1 is SGHTA and CDR2 is FQGNSA in the germline V gene. The CDR3 has 16 residues. J was trimmed by 5 bases and V by 3 bases; bases with no gene match: 8. The CDR3 DNA follows: TGTGCCAGCAGCTTTTGGAGCGGGGGGGAGGTAGATACGCAGTATTTT. This gives the protein CASSFWSGGEVDTQYF.

The CDR3 protein is CASNPGTDTHSYEQYF. CDR3 DNA sequence: TGTGCCAGCAACCCGGGGACGGACACCCACTCCTACGAGCAGTACTTC. The chain employs TRBV27 and TRBJ2-7, with D tentatively TRBD1 or TRBD2 (5 bases each). Germline lookup yields CDR1 MNHEY and CDR2 SMNVEV (reference sequence). V was pared by 7 bases and J by 0 bases, with 19 bases between. The CDR3 spans 16 residues.

The CDR3 is CASTSTYYSYNEQFF. DNA for the CDR3: TGTGCCAGCACCTCAACCTACTACTCCTACAATGAGCAGTTCTTC. This chain uses TRBV3-1 (or the pseudogene TRBV3-2) with TRBJ2-1; D is unresolved. In germline, CDR1 is LGHDT, CDR2 YNNKEL (reference sequence). Between the trimmed V and J ends, which lost 7 bases and 0 bases, there was a span of 13 bases. The CDR3 totals 15 residues.

This chain joins TRBV28 and TRBJ1-5, with D possibly matching TRBD1 (5 bases). Germline V CDR1 and CDR2: MDHEN, SYDVKM. V lost 5 bases, J lost 3 bases, and 17 bases lay in between. The CDR3 spans 16 residues. The CDR3 loop reads CASSPQGGGDNQPQHF. CDR3 nucleotides: TGTGCCAGCAGTCCCCAAGGCGGGGGGGACAATCAGCCCCAGCATTTT.

The rearrangement uses TRBV6-5 and TRBJ2-7; no clear D gene. Germline CDR1 is MNHEY and CDR2 is SVGAGI. Between the trimmed V and J ends, which lost 4 bases and 2 bases, there was a span of 9 bases. This CDR3 region has 13 residues. CDR3 residues: CASSSPRTYEQYF. The CDR3 DNA follows: TGTGCCAGCAGTTCCCCCCGTACCTACGAGCAGTACTTC.

This chain joins TRBV2 and TRBJ1-4; D is perhaps TRBD1 (5 bases). CDR1 and CDR2 (germline): SNHLY, FYNNEI. V lost 7 bases to trimming and J lost 4 bases, with 13 bases between them. This CDR3 spans 14 amino acids. The DNA for the CDR3 is TGTGCCAGCAACCGTGGGGGAGTTAATGAAAAACTGTTTTTT. Translating gives CASNRGGVNEKLFF.

V is TRBV30 and J is TRBJ1-1; D is unclear. V lost 8 bases to trimming and J lost 4 bases, with 14 bases between them. The CDR3 contains 12 residues. In germline, CDR1 is GTSNPN, CDR2 SVGIG (reference sequence). CDR3 in amino acids: CAGKRESTEAFF. In DNA, the CDR3 is TGTGCCGGAAAGAGGGAAAGCACTGAAGCTTTCTTT.

This chain joins TRBV15 and TRBJ1-3, with 8 nucleotides matching TRBD1. Germline loops: CDR1 LNHNV, CDR2 YYDKDF (reference sequence). The CDR3 is made up of 15 amino acids. Trimming at V came to 5 bases and at J to 4 bases, leaving 7 bases not matched to a gene. CDR3 sequence (DNA): TGTGCCACCAGCCATGACAGGGGAGCGGGAAACACCATATATTTT. It yields the protein CATSHDRGAGNTIYF.

Worth noting for this clone: Its ends do not fully match the called genes, so a read error is possible. The chain is built from TRBV6-2 or TRBV6-3 and TRBJ1-1, with 7 bases that match TRBD1. From germline, CDR1 is MNHEY and CDR2 SVGEGT. This CDR3 has 16 amino acids. This CDR3 is CASGYILDRLNTEAFF. The CDR3, as DNA: TGTGCCAGCGGTTATATATTGGACAGGTTGAACACTGAAGCTTTCTTT.

For the CDR3, the DNA is TGTGCCAGCAGCCCAGGGCGGGGGGGTACCAATGAGCAGTTCTTC. The encoded protein is CASSPGRGGTNEQFF. The gene calls are TRBV6-6 and TRBJ2-1; 9 nucleotides match TRBD2. This CDR3 is built from 15 residues. The V gene end was trimmed by 6 bases and the J gene end by 6 bases; junction bases not matched to a gene: 9. The germline gives CDR1 MNHNY, CDR2 SVGAGI (reference sequence).

Worth noting for this clone: The junction departs from germline at one end; a sequencing error may be responsible. The J gene is TRBJ2-5, the V gene TRBV3-1 (or the pseudogene TRBV3-2); 8 bases fit TRBD2. Germline CDR1 is LGHDT and CDR2 is YNNKEL (reference sequence). The CDR3 is 12 amino acids. The CDR3 is CASSQGSGGKDF. The CDR3 DNA reads as TGTGCCAGCAGCCAAGGGAGCGGGGGTAAAGACTTC.

The chain employs TRBV5-1 and TRBJ1-1, with TRBD1 identical over 7 bases. Germline V gene lookup returns CDR1 SGHRS and CDR2 YFSETQ. The ends lost 3 bases at V and 1 base at J; junction bases unmatched: 9. The CDR3 loop spans 16 amino acids. As DNA, the CDR3 is TGCGCCAGCAGCTGGGAAACAGGGGCGACGAACACTGAAGCTTTCTTT. Encoded protein: CASSWETGATNTEAFF.

This clone was picked up one time. The gene calls are TRBV7-9 and TRBJ2-2; D is ambiguous. The CDR3 runs to 12 residues. Germline values: CDR1 SEHNR, CDR2 FQNEAQ (reference sequence). V was pared by 5 bases and J by 4 bases, with 5 bases between. CDR3 protein: CASSLVTGELFF. DNA of the CDR3: TGTGCCAGCAGCCTCGTCACCGGGGAGCTGTTTTTT.

This chain connects TRBV29-1 to TRBJ2-5, with 9 bases matching TRBD1. CDR3 length: 14 amino acids. The germline V gene encodes CDR1 SQVTM and CDR2 ANQGSEA. Germline trimming cut 4 bases from V and 4 bases from J; bases unmatched to any gene: 7. CDR3 in amino acids: CSVGWDRVGETQYF. CDR3 bases: TGCAGCGTTGGGTGGGACAGGGTTGGAGAGACCCAGTACTTC.

The chain employs TRBV19 and TRBJ1-5; maybe TRBD1 (5 bases). V was shortened by 3 bases and J by 2 bases, with 14 bases between the two germline ends. The germline gives CDR1 LNHDA, CDR2 SQIVND (reference sequence). The CDR3 totals 16 residues. The CDR3 nucleotides are TGTGCCAGTAGTATTCGGCGGGGGGATGGCAATCAGCCCCAGCATTTT. Amino acid sequence: CASSIRRGDGNQPQHF. Using reference TRBV19 and TRBJ1-5 for the parts outside the CDR3, the full variable domain is DGGITQSPKYLFRKEGQNVTLSCEQNLNHDAMYWYRQDPGQGLRLIYYSQIVNDFQKGDIAEGYSVSREKKESFPLTVTSAQKNPTAFYLCASSIRRGDGNQPQHFGDGTRLSIL.

This clone was detected once. The chain employs TRBV18 and TRBJ1-1; D ambiguous. The V end lost 6 bases, the J end lost 1 base, and 12 bases lay between the germline ends. The CDR3 has 14 amino acids. The germline CDR1 and CDR2 sequences are KGHSH and LQKENI. CDR3 sequence reads: CASSPLTRNTEAFF. As DNA, the CDR3 is TGTGCCAGCTCGCCTCTTACACGGAACACTGAAGCTTTCTTT.

This clone has only one observation. The chain uses TRBV5-1 and TRBJ2-1, with 8 bases aligning to TRBD1. The CDR3 extends over 15 amino acids. CDR1 and CDR2 (germline): SGHRS, YFSETQ. V dropped 4 bases and J dropped 2; count of bases not matched to a gene: 5. In DNA, the CDR3 is TGCGCCAGCAGCCAAGGACAGGGAGCCTACAATGAGCAGTTCTTC. The encoded protein is CASSQGQGAYNEQFF.

This clone has a single count. V usage is TRBV5-5 and J usage is TRBJ2-2; tentatively, D is TRBD2 (6 bases). Germline values: CDR1 SGHKS, CDR2 YYEKEE (reference sequence). V gave up 10 bases and J gave up 2 bases, with 12 bases separating them. The CDR3 extends over 13 amino acids. CDR3 sequence: CAGRRGNTGELFF. The CDR3 nucleotides are TGTGCCGGGAGGCGGGGCAACACCGGGGAGCTGTTTTTT.

V usage is TRBV6-5 and J usage is TRBJ2-5, with 8 bases matching TRBD2. Per the germline V gene, CDR1 is MNHEY and CDR2 is SVGAGI. V lost 2 bases and J lost 4; bases outside the gene matches: 0. The CDR3 has 13 amino acids. The CDR3 sequence: CASSYAGGETQYF. The CDR3 nucleotides are TGTGCCAGCAGTTACGCGGGGGGAGAGACCCAGTACTTC.

The CDR3 sequence is CASSMSSGGQLGNTIYF. The CDR3 DNA reads as TGTGCCAGTAGTATGTCCTCCGGGGGGCAATTAGGAAACACCATATATTTT. V gene TRBV19 combines with J gene TRBJ1-3; possibly TRBD1 for D (6 bases). From germline, CDR1 is LNHDA and CDR2 SQIVND (reference sequence). This CDR3 comprises 17 residues. Trimming pared 3 bases from V and 4 bases from J, leaving 19 bases between.

The V call is TRBV4-1, the J call TRBJ1-5; no definite D call. The V and J ends lost 11 bases and 7 bases respectively, with 6 bases between them. This CDR3 has 9 amino acids. Germline loops: CDR1 MGHRA, CDR2 YSYEKL. The CDR3 DNA reads as TGCGCCCCCGGCCAGCCCCAGCATTTT. The encoded protein is CAPGQPQHF.

The chain has TRBV7-9 and TRBJ1-1; D is undetermined. Trimming removed 3 bases at V and 0 bases at J, with 11 bases between. CDR1 SEHNR and CDR2 FQNEAQ come from the germline V gene (reference sequence). CDR3 length: 15 amino acids. This CDR3 reads CASSFLASLNTEAFF. CDR3 bases: TGTGCCAGCAGCTTTTTAGCCAGCCTGAACACTGAAGCTTTCTTT.